This record covers a single T cell receptor (beta chain). Original methodology: Using reference gene primer amplification, nucleated cell counts were estimated. Sequencing used immunoSEQ multiplex PCR; TCRdb keeps in-frame clones, though not all of them. Clonal size and the V and J genes are those of that table, whereas D and trimming came from the DNA. The sample holds more than 150,000 clones, 60% to 80% seen once. This CDR3 contains 16 residues. With 7 bases clipped from V and 3 bases from J, the junction kept 13 bases outside the gene matches. CDR1 and CDR2 (germline): SNHLY, FYNNEI. These data belong to a study of blood T cell repertoires in COVID-19. Study context: Acute-phase and convalescent COVID-19 samples originated in the United States, Italy and Spain. T cells, B-cell-depleted T cells, or PBMCs supplied cDNA or gDNA.

The TCR sequence derives from a man aged 55 to 70 with active or convalescent COVID-19. The chain combines TRBV2 with TRBJ2-7; 9 nucleotides match TRBD1. The sample consisted of peripheral blood. The CDR3 sequence: CASKWTPGTGNYEQYF. The CDR3 DNA sequence: TGTGCCAGCAAGTGGACCCCCGGGACAGGGAACTACGAGCAGTACTTC.